The 20 T cell receptor beta chains below all came from one sample that was sequenced in a study of PD-L1 blockade in urothelial cancer. The time point here: pretreatment peripheral blood. Clones were sequenced by immunoSEQ multiplex PCR, and TCRdb holds only the in-frame ones, with some missing. This sample has about 55,000 clones; roughly four fifths occur once, and the top ten carry approximately 4%. Sequenced material: PBMCs, taken around atezolizumab (anti-PD-L1) treatment. These receptor sequences come from a man aged 70 or older with urothelial cancer.

This sequence joins TRBV5-1 and TRBJ1-1; weak D call: TRBD1 (5 bases). Trimming took off 4 bases at V and 6 bases at J, with 16 bases between the two ends. This CDR3 spans 14 amino acids. Germline V gene lookup returns CDR1 SGHRS and CDR2 YFSETQ. The DNA of the CDR3 is TGCGCCAGCAGCCGCTCGGAGGGGTACGCTGAAGCTTTCTTT. Translated: CASSRSEGYAEAFF.

V gene TRBV19 combines with J gene TRBJ2-5; TRBD1 matches 11 bases. Trimming removed 4 bases from V and 6 bases from J; junction bases left unmatched: 4. This CDR3 region has 14 residues. Germline V gene data show CDR1 as LNHDA and CDR2 as SQIVND (reference sequence). The DNA for the CDR3 is TGTGCCAGTAGTACGGGACAGGGGGTCAAGACCCAGTACTTC. It translates to CASSTGQGVKTQYF.

The rearrangement links TRBV2 to TRBJ2-4, with 13 positions matching TRBD2. CDR3 length: 18 residues. Germline CDR1 and CDR2: SNHLY and FYNNEI. DNA for the CDR3: TGTGCTTTAGCAATATCCCTACTAGCGGGGGGGCCTGGAGACATTCAGTACTTC. Translated: CALAISLLAGGPGDIQYF.

The chain joins TRBV7-2 to TRBJ1-1; 7 bases fit TRBD1. Germline trimming cut 5 bases from V and 1 base from J; bases unmatched to any gene: 4. The CDR3 covers 14 residues. Germline V gives CDR1 SGHTA, CDR2 FQGNSA. Written as DNA, the CDR3 is TGTGCCAGCAGCCCAGGGGGGCGGAACACTGAAGCTTTCTTT. Translating gives CASSPGGRNTEAFF.

V is TRBV7-2 and J is TRBJ2-3, with TRBD2 as a possible D gene (7 bases). Germline lookup yields CDR1 SGHTA and CDR2 FQGNSA. V shed 1 base and J shed 3 bases, with 17 bases lying between them. This CDR3 is 17 amino acids long. CDR3 residues: CASSLVGGGGRTDTQYF. For the CDR3, the DNA is TGTGCCAGCAGCTTAGTCGGGGGAGGGGGGAGAACAGATACGCAGTATTTT. The full variable domain, its missing parts supplied by reference TRBV7-2 and TRBJ2-3, is GAGVSQSPSNKVTEKGKDVELRCDPISGHTALYWYRQSLGQGLEFLIYFQGNSAPDKSGLPSDRFSAERTGGSVSTLTIQRTQQEDSAVYLCASSLVGGGGRTDTQYFGPGTRLTVL.

This chain uses TRBV2 with TRBJ2-6; D gene ambiguous. Germline lookup yields CDR1 SNHLY and CDR2 FYNNEI. The CDR3 contains 14 residues. The ends were cut back, 8 bases at V and 3 bases at J, with 11 bases in the middle. CDR3 loop: CASGPLRGANVLTF. The CDR3 DNA follows: TGTGCCAGCGGCCCCTTACGTGGGGCCAACGTCCTGACTTTC.

The rearrangement links TRBV9 to TRBJ2-1, with D uncertain. This CDR3 comprises 14 residues. V lost 6 bases and J 8 bases, leaving 18 bases between the germline ends. CDR1 and CDR2 from the germline V gene are SGDLS and YYNGEE. The CDR3 sequence: CASTESPSVHEQFF. In DNA, the CDR3 is TGTGCCAGCACCGAAAGTCCCTCGGTTCATGAGCAGTTCTTC.

This clone was seen a few times. The chain links TRBV7-9 to TRBJ2-7; 7 nucleotides line up with TRBD2. Germline V gives CDR1 SEHNR, CDR2 FQNEAQ (reference sequence). J was trimmed by 2 bases and V by 3 bases; bases with no gene match: 4. The CDR3 covers 14 residues. The CDR3, as DNA: TGTGCCAGCAGCTTGACTAGCCAAACCTACGAGCAGTACTTC. Translating it yields CASSLTSQTYEQYF.

With regard to this clone: A junction boundary mismatches the germline segment, possibly from a read error. This sequence joins TRBV5-4 and TRBJ1-2, with TRBD1 identical over 7 bases. From germline, CDR1 is SGHNT and CDR2 YYREEE (reference sequence). The CDR3 is 15 residues long. The CDR3 DNA sequence: TGCGCCAGCAGCCAAGATAAGGCAGGGGGAGATGGCTACACCTTC. It codes for CASSQDKAGGDGYTF. Full variable domain (outside the CDR3, taken from reference TRBV5-4 and TRBJ1-2): ETGVTQSPTHLIKTRGQQVTLRCSSQSGHNTVSWYQQALGQGPQFIFQYYREEENGRGNFPPRFSGLQFPNYSSELNVNALELDDSALYLCASSQDKAGGDGYTFGSGTRLTVV.

This chain connects TRBV18 to TRBJ2-5; possible D gene TRBD1, 5 bases. Per the germline V gene, CDR1 is KGHSH and CDR2 is LQKENI. The V and J ends lost 6 bases and 1 base respectively, with 12 bases between them. The CDR3 covers 14 residues. CDR3 bases: TGTGCCAGCTCTCGCCAGGGCTCCCAAGAGACCCAGTACTTC. Translation: CASSRQGSQETQYF.

This sequence joins TRBV11-3 and TRBJ2-3; TRBD2 agrees at 12 bases. The CDR3 is 16 amino acids. V lost 5 bases and J lost 1; bases outside the gene matches: 4. The germline V gene has CDR1 SGHNT and CDR2 YENEEA. The CDR3 bases are TGTGCCAGCAGCCGGGGGACTAGCGGGCGCACAGATACGCAGTATTTT. This sequence encodes CASSRGTSGRTDTQYF.

The chain carries TRBV11-1 and TRBJ1-1; 7 bases agree with TRBD1. Germline V lookup: CDR1 SGHAT, CDR2 FQDESV (reference sequence). This CDR3 region has 18 residues. J lost 8 bases, V lost 4 bases, and 22 bases had no gene match. CDR3 loop: CASSSQFQYEGQSLEAFF. The CDR3 DNA is TGTGCCAGCAGCTCCCAATTTCAGTACGAGGGACAGTCCCTGGAAGCTTTCTTT.

This clone came up a few times. The V call is TRBV11-1, the J call TRBJ2-7; 8 bases are a match to TRBD1. Per germline, CDR1 SGHAT and CDR2 FQDESV (reference sequence). CDR3 length equals 15 residues. Trimming at V came to 5 bases and at J to 2 bases, leaving 8 bases not matched to a gene. The CDR3 DNA reads TGTGCCAGCAGCCTAACCGGGACAGGTCCCTACGAGCAGTACTTC. The encoded protein is CASSLTGTGPYEQYF.

The CDR3 protein is CASRGAGLENTEAFF. The CDR3 bases are TGTGCCAGCAGAGGGGCAGGGCTGGAAAACACTGAAGCTTTCTTT. The chain recombines TRBV6-1 with TRBJ1-1, with D tentatively TRBD1 (5 bases). V was trimmed by 6 bases and J by 2 bases, leaving 16 bases between them. The CDR3 loop spans 15 amino acids. The germline V gene has CDR1 MNHNS and CDR2 SASEGT.

The chain couples TRBV7-2 to TRBJ2-1; a possible D gene is TRBD2 (5 bases). V dropped 5 bases and J dropped 5 bases, with 13 bases sitting between them. The germline V gene encodes CDR1 SGHTA and CDR2 FQGNSA. The CDR3 contains 14 residues. The CDR3 DNA follows: TGTGCCAGCAGCCTATCGTTGACTAACAATGAGCAGTTCTTC. Translated: CASSLSLTNNEQFF. The full variable domain, rest sourced from reference TRBV7-2 and TRBJ2-1, is GAGVSQSPSNKVTEKGKDVELRCDPISGHTALYWYRQSLGQGLEFLIYFQGNSAPDKSGLPSDRFSAERTGGSVSTLTIQRTQQEDSAVYLCASSLSLTNNEQFFGPGTRLTVL.

J is TRBJ2-2 and V is TRBV21-1; TRBD1, as called in the table, went unchecked against the DNA. TRBV21-1 is an annotated pseudogene. CDR3 length: 16 residues. CDR3 sequence reads: CASSSKPGQVPGELFF. The CDR3 region has the DNA TGTGCCAGCAGCTCGAAACCCGGACAGGTCCCCGGGGAGCTGTTTTTT.

J is TRBJ2-7 and V is TRBV18; D perhaps matches TRBD2 (6 bases). Germline CDR1 reads KGHSH; CDR2 reads LQKENI. The length of the CDR3 is 13 residues. V gave up 3 bases and J gave up 4 bases, with 10 bases separating them. CDR3 residues: CASSPAGRYEQYF. CDR3 nucleotides: TGTGCCAGCTCACCGGCAGGGAGGTACGAGCAGTACTTC.

This sequence joins TRBV6-1 and TRBJ2-3; 7 bases fit TRBD2. Trimming took 4 bases from V and 11 from J; bases not matched to a gene: 6. The germline CDR1 and CDR2 sequences are MNHNS and SASEGT. The CDR3 has 12 amino acids. The CDR3 coding sequence is TGTGCCAGCAGTGGGGGGGGATTGGGGCAGTATTTT. Its translation: CASSGGGLGQYF.

J is TRBJ1-1 and V is TRBV18; the D is unclear. The CDR3 sequence is 15 residues long. CDR1 KGHSH and CDR2 LQKENI come from the germline V gene. Trimming shortened V by 0 bases and J by 5 bases, and 13 bases separated the two germline ends. The CDR3 nucleotides read TGTGCCAGCTCACCACCTTCCTACTCGGGTACTGAAGCTTTCTTT. This gives the protein CASSPPSYSGTEAFF.

The chain is built from TRBV2 and TRBJ2-7; D gene ambiguous. Trimming took 3 bases from V and 3 from J, leaving 9 bases between them. The CDR3 is 13 amino acids. The germline gives CDR1 SNHLY, CDR2 FYNNEI. The CDR3 loop is CASSDGTGYEQYF. The CDR3 DNA follows: TGTGCCAGCAGTGACGGCACGGGCTACGAGCAGTACTTC.